The next 2 T cell receptor beta chains were all read from a single sample in a study of cytotoxic CD8 clonotypes in ibrutinib-treated CLL (TCRdb year 2021). The time point tag for this specimen amounts to: roughly 12 months on ibrutinib. The method was the immunoSEQ multiplex PCR assay. The source is immuneACCESS, and TCRdb retained only in-frame sequences with V and J called. Part of the clones is not carried over; for the studies checked, unresolved V genes explain less than half of this, and the remainder is unexplained. Present in this sample are 120,000 to 150,000 clones, under 95% of which were seen just once. The leading ten clones occupy about a tenth of the sample. The specimen comprised PBMCs, sampled after 12 months of ibrutinib treatment. Receptors were obtained from a human donor with chronic lymphocytic leukemia.

V and J are TRBV30 and TRBJ1-2; D is perhaps TRBD1 (5 bases). The germline gives CDR1 GTSNPN, CDR2 SVGIG (reference sequence). This CDR3 comprises 14 residues. V was cut by 0 bases and J by 4 bases, with 12 bases left in between. The CDR3 coding sequence is TGTGCCTGGAGTGTACAGGCAGAATTCTATGGCTACACCTTC. This sequence encodes CAWSVQAEFYGYTF.

V usage is TRBV19 and J usage is TRBJ2-7, with 8 bases aligning to TRBD2. V trimming: 7 bases; J trimming: 1 base; junction bases outside the gene matches: 3. CDR3 length: 13 amino acids. Germline assignment: CDR1 LNHDA and CDR2 SQIVND (reference sequence). Written as DNA, the CDR3 is TGTGCCAGTACCCCGGGGGGGTCCTACGAGCAGTACTTC. This encodes CASTPGGSYEQYF. The full variable domain, its missing parts supplied by reference TRBV19 and TRBJ2-7, is DGGITQSPKYLFRKEGQNVTLSCEQNLNHDAMYWYRQDPGQGLRLIYYSQIVNDFQKGDIAEGYSVSREKKESFPLTVTSAQKNPTAFYLCASTPGGSYEQYFGPGTRLTVT.